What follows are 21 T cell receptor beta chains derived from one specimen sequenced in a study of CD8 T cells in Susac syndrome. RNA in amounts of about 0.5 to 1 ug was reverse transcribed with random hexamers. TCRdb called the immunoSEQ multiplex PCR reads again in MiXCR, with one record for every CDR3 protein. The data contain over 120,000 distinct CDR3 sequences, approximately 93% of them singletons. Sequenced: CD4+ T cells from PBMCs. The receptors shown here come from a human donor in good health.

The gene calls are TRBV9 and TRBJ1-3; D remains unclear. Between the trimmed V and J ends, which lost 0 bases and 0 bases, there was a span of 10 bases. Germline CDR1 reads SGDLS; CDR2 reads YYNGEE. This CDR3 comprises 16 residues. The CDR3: CASSVAPGVSGNTIYF. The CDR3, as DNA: TGTGCCAGCAGCGTAGCCCCAGGAGTCTCTGGAAACACCATATATTTT.

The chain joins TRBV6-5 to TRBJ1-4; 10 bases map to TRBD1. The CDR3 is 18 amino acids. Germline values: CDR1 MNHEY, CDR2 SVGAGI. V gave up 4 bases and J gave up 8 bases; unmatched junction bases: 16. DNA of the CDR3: TGTGCCAGCAGTTTCAACCCCCCCGGGACAGGGGTGGACGAAAAACTGTTTTTT. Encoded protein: CASSFNPPGTGVDEKLFF.

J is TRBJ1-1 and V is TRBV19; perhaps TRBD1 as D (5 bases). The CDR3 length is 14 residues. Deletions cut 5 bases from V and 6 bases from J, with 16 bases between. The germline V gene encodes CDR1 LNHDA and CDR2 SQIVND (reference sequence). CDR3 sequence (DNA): TGTGCCAGTAGTTCTGAACCGGGGCAGTCTGAAGCTTTCTTT. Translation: CASSSEPGQSEAFF.

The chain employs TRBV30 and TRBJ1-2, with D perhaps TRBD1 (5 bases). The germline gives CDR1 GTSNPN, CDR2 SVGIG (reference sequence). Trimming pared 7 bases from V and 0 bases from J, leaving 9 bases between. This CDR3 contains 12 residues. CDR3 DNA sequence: TGTGCCTTTCGGGACCCTAACTATGGCTACACCTTC. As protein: CAFRDPNYGYTF.

The CDR3 DNA sequence: TGCAGTGCCATGACAGGGGGTTTGAACACTGAAGCTTTCTTT. Protein: CSAMTGGLNTEAFF. The chain uses TRBV20-1 and TRBJ1-1, with 9 bases lining up with TRBD1. Per the germline V gene, CDR1 is DFQATT and CDR2 is SNEGSKA (reference sequence). V lost 6 bases to trimming and J lost 0 bases; unmatched junction nucleotides: 5. CDR3 size: 14 residues.

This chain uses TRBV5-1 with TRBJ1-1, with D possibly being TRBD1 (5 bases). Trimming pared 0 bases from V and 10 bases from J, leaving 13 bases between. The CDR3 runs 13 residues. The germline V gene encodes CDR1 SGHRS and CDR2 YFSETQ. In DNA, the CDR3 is TGCGCCAGCAGCTTGGATTCTGGGAGGGGAGCTTTCTTT. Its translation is CASSLDSGRGAFF.

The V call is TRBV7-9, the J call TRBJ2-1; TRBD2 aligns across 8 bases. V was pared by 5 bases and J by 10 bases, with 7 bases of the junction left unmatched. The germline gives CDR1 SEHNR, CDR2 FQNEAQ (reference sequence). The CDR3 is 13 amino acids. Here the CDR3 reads CASSPTRGGEQFF. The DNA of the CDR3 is TGTGCCAGCAGCCCTACCCGGGGGGGAGAGCAGTTCTTC. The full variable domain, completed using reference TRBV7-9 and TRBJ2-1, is DTGVSQNPRHKITKRGQNVTFRCDPISEHNRLYWYRQTLGQGPEFLTYFQNEAQLEKSRLLSDRFSAERPKGSFSTLEIQRTEQGDSAMYLCASSPTRGGEQFFGPGTRLTVL.

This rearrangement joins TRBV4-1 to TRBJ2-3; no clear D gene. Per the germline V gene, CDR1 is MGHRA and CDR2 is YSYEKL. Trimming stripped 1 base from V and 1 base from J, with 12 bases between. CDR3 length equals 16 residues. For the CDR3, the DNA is TGCGCCAGCAGCCAAGTAGTGTTCGCTGGCACAGATACGCAGTATTTT. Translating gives CASSQVVFAGTDTQYF.

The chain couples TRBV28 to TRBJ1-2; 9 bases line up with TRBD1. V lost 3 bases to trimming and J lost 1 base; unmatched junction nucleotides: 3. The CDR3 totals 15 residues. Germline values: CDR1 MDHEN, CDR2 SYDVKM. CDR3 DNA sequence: TGTGCCAGCAGTTTTAGGACAGGGGTTAACTATGGCTACACCTTC. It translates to CASSFRTGVNYGYTF.

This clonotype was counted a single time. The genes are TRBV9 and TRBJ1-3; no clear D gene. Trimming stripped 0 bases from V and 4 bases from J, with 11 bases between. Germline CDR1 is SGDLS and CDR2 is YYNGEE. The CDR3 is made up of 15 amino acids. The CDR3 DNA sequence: TGTGCCAGCAGCGTAGACTCCAGCCTCGGAAACACCATATATTTT. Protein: CASSVDSSLGNTIYF.

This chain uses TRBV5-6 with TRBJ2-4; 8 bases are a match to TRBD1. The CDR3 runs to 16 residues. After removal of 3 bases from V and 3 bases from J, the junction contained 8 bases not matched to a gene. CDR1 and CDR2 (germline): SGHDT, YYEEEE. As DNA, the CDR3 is TGTGCCAGCAGCTCAGACAGGGGCAATTACAAAAACATTCAGTACTTC. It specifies CASSSDRGNYKNIQYF. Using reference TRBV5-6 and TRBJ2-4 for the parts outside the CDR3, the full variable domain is DAGVTQSPTHLIKTRGQQVTLRCSPKSGHDTVSWYQQALGQGPQFIFQYYEEEERQRGNFPDRFSGHQFPNYSSELNVNALLLGDSALYLCASSSDRGNYKNIQYFGAGTRLSVL.

The CDR3 is CASSPRTSGRISSTDTQYF. The CDR3 bases are TGTGCCAGCAGCCCTCGGACTAGCGGGAGGATCTCTAGCACAGATACGCAGTATTTT. The J gene is TRBJ2-3, the V gene TRBV9, with TRBD2 matching over 14 bases. V gave up 4 bases and J gave up 0 bases; unmatched junction bases: 10. CDR1 is SGDLS, CDR2 YYNGEE, per germline. This CDR3 has 19 amino acids. Complete variable domain (other parts from reference TRBV9 and TRBJ2-3): DSGVTQTPKHLITATGQRVTLRCSPRSGDLSVYWYQQSLDQGLQFLIQYYNGEERAKGNILERFSAQQFPDLHSELNLSSLELGDSALYFCASSPRTSGRISSTDTQYFGPGTRLTVL.

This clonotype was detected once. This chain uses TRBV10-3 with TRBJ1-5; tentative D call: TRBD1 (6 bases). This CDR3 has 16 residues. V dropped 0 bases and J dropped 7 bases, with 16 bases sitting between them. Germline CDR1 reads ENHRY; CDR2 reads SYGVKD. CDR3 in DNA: TGTGCCATCAGTGAGTCTACGAGACAAAGGGGGCAGCCCCAGCATTTT. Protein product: CAISESTRQRGQPQHF.

The CDR3 spells CASSKEPSRDTSPIKLFF. CDR3 DNA: TGTGCCAGCAGCAAAGAGCCCAGCAGGGACACGAGTCCCATTAAGCTGTTTTTT. This chain uses TRBV21-1 with TRBJ2-2; TRBD1, the table's D call, lacks a check against the DNA. TRBV21-1 is classified as a pseudogene. CDR3 size: 18 residues.

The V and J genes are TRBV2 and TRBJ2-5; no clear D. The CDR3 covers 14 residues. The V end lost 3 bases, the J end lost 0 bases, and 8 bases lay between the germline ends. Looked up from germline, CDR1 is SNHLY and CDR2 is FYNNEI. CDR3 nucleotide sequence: TGTGCCAGCAGTGATAGCCGCGACCAAGAGACCCAGTACTTC. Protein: CASSDSRDQETQYF.

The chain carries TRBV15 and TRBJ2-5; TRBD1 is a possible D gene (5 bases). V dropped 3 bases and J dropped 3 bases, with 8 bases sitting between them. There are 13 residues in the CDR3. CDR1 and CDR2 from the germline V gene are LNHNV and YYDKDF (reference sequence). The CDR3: CATSSLGEETQYF. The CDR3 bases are TGTGCCACCAGCAGCCTAGGGGAAGAGACCCAGTACTTC.

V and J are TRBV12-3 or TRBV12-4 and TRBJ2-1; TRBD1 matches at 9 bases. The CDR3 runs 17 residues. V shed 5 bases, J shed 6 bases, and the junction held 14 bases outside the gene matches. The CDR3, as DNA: TGTGCCAGCAGTCCACAAATCGGGACAGGGTTAGGCAATGAGCAGTTCTTC. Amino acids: CASSPQIGTGLGNEQFF.

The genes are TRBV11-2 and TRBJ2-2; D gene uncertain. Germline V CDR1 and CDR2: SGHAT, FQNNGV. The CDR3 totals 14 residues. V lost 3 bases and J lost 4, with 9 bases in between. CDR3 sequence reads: CASSLATFTGELFF. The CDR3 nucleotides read TGTGCCAGCAGCTTGGCTACCTTCACCGGGGAGCTGTTTTTT.

Here the CDR3 DNA reads TGTGCCAGCAGTTCCGGACAGGTCGGGCAGTACTTC. It translates to CASSSGQVGQYF. V and J are TRBV27 and TRBJ2-7; 7 bases are a match to TRBD1. The CDR3 is made up of 12 amino acids. Germline V gene data show CDR1 as MNHEY and CDR2 as SMNVEV (reference sequence). The ends lost 4 bases at V and 9 bases at J; junction bases unmatched: 6.

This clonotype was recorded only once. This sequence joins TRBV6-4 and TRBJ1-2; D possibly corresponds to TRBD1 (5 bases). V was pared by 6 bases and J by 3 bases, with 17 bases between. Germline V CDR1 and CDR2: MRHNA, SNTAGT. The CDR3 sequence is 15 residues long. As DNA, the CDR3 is TGTGCCAGCAGCCCTCAGGGTGTGGGGCACTATGGCTACACCTTC. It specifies CASSPQGVGHYGYTF.

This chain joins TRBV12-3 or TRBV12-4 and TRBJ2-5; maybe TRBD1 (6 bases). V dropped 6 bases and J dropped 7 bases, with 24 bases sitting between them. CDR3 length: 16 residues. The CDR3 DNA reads TGTGCCAGCAGCCGTTGGAACCCGACAGGTCCGGGGACCCAGTACTTC. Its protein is CASSRWNPTGPGTQYF.